This TCR beta chain was identified during a study of shared clonotypes between healthy human individuals. As defined, naive CD8 cells were CD45RO-negative and positively selected for CCR7, with terminally differentiated effector memory CD45RA+ cells excluded. Free of recent acute infections or vaccinations, the donors were healthy HIV-negative adults. Clones were read by immunoSEQ multiplex PCR, and TCRdb kept only the in-frame ones, dropping some. This table has some 740,000 clones, 92% appearing once. The study's findings and limits: Sampling covered blood only; tissue repertoires likely differ. At large depth, rarefaction still showed sorted-subset sequencing to be incomplete. Compared with clonotypes that all four donors shared, non-shared clonotypes had lower generation probabilities.

Turning to this clone: Its specificity is unknown.

V gave up 4 bases and J gave up 0 bases; unmatched junction bases: 9. Germline CDR1 reads SGHVS; CDR2 reads FNYEAQ. The CDR3 contains 18 residues. The specimen sequenced was naive CD8+ T cells sorted from blood. The source is a man aged 25-45 years in good health. This chain joins TRBV7-6 and TRBJ2-3; 11 nucleotides align to TRBD2. DNA for the CDR3: TGTGCCAGCAGCTCAAATCCTAGCGGGAGGCCCAGCACAGATACGCAGTATTTT. This translates into CASSSNPSGRPSTDTQYF.